What follows are 7 T cell receptor beta chains derived from one specimen sequenced in a study of blood T cell repertoires in COVID-19. The data were produced by immunoSEQ multiplex PCR, yet TCRdb's version contains in-frame clones alone and is incomplete. The table lists hundreds of thousands of clones, less than 90% of them singletons. The sample taken for sequencing was peripheral blood. These receptors originate from a woman at least 80 years old with active or convalescent COVID-19.

The chain uses TRBV27 and TRBJ2-1, with 7 bases that match TRBD1. Trimming cost V 5 bases and J 6 bases; bases outside gene matches: 10. The CDR3 loop spans 15 amino acids. Germline loops: CDR1 MNHEY, CDR2 SMNVEV (reference sequence). The CDR3 sequence is CASSLPGQRRNEQFF. The CDR3 region has the DNA TGTGCCAGCAGTCTCCCGGGACAGCGCCGCAATGAGCAGTTCTTC.

The chain employs TRBV2 and TRBJ2-4, with D possibly matching TRBD1 (6 bases). This CDR3 region has 15 residues. CDR1 is SNHLY, CDR2 FYNNEI, per germline. V was trimmed by 5 bases and J by 0 bases, leaving 11 bases between them. DNA for the CDR3: TGTGCCAGCAGTCTTGGACAGCTAGCCAAAAACATTCAGTACTTC. It codes for CASSLGQLAKNIQYF.

This chain joins TRBV11-3 and TRBJ2-1; TRBD2 might be the D (6 bases). V was pared by 5 bases and J by 4 bases, with 18 bases between. Per germline, CDR1 SGHNT and CDR2 YENEEA. This CDR3 comprises 16 residues. Here the CDR3 reads CASSTAERAQYNEQFF. CDR3 bases: TGTGCCAGCAGCACCGCGGAGCGGGCTCAATACAATGAGCAGTTCTTC. Based on the CDR3 plus reference TRBV11-3 and TRBJ2-1, the full variable domain is EAGVVQSPRYKIIEKKQPVAFWCNPISGHNTLYWYLQNLGQGPELLIRYENEEAVDDSQLPKDRFSAERLKGVDSTLKIQPAELGDSAVYLCASSTAERAQYNEQFFGPGTRLTVL.

The V and J genes are TRBV7-3 and TRBJ2-2; 8 nucleotides line up with TRBD1. The CDR3 contains 16 residues. Germline CDR1 and CDR2: SGHTA and FQGTGA. The V gene end was trimmed by 0 bases and the J gene end by 4 bases; junction bases not matched to a gene: 4. The CDR3 DNA is TGTGCCAGCAGCTTAACTTCAGGGGGCATCACCGGGGAGCTGTTTTTT. This sequence encodes CASSLTSGGITGELFF.

This rearrangement joins TRBV7-9 to TRBJ1-1; 9 bases map to TRBD1. The CDR3 sequence is 12 residues long. CDR1 is SEHNR and CDR2 is FQNEAQ in the germline V gene (reference sequence). The CDR3 nucleotides are TGTGTGGTGGACAGGGGCCGGGGTGAAGCTTTCTTT. As protein: CVVDRGRGEAFF.

With respect to this clone: This CDR3 is also generated by other DNA sequences in the sample. V and J are TRBV9 and TRBJ2-1, with 7 bases aligning to TRBD2. The V and J ends lost 0 bases and 3 bases, in that order; junction bases with no gene match: 0. This CDR3 is 14 amino acids long. Germline V gene sequence: CDR1 SGDLS, CDR2 YYNGEE. In nucleotides, the CDR3 is TGTGCCAGCAGCGTAGCTAGCGGCTACAATGAGCAGTTCTTC. As protein: CASSVASGYNEQFF.

In this sample, this clone turned up once. The chain joins TRBV4-2 to TRBJ2-1; 11 positions match TRBD1. This CDR3 contains 15 residues. Germline V gene lookup returns CDR1 LGHNA and CDR2 YNFKEQ. V lost 5 bases, J lost 5 bases, and 5 bases stayed unmatched. CDR3 sequence: CASSIGQGADNEQFF. CDR3 nucleotides: TGTGCCAGCAGCATCGGACAGGGGGCTGACAATGAGCAGTTCTTC.